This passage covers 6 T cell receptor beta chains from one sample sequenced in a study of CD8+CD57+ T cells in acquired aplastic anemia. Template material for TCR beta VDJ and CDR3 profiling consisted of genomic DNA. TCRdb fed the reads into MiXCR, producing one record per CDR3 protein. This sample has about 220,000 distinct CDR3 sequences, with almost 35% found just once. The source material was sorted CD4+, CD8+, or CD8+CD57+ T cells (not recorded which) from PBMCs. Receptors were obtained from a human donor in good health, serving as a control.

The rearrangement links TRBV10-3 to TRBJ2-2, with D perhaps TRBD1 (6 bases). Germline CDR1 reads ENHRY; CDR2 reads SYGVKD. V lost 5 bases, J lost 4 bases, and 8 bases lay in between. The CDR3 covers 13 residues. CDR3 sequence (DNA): TGTGCCATCAGTCAGGGGACCACCGGGGAGCTGTTTTTT. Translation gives CAISQGTTGELFF.

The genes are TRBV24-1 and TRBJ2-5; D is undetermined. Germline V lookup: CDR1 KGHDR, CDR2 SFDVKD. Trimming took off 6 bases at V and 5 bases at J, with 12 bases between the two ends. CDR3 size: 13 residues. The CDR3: CATSKDRQETQYF. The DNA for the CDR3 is TGTGCCACCAGTAAGGATCGCCAGGAGACCCAGTACTTC.

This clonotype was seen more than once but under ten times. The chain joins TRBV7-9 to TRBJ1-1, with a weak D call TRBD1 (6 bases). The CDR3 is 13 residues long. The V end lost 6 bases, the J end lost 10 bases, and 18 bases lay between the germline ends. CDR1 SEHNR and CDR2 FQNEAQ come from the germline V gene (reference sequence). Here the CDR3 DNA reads TGTGCCAGCAGGGGGGGCTTCCCTGCTGGAGCTTTCTTT. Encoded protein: CASRGGFPAGAFF.

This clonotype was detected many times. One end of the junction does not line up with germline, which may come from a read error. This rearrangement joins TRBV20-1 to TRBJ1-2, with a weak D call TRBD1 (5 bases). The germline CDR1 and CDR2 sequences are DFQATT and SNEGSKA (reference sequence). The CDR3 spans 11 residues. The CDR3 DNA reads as TGCAGTGCTGGGGGGGTGGAGGCCCTCGTATTC. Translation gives CSAGGVEALVF.

The CDR3 coding sequence is TGTGCCAGCAGCGTAGGGGGACTAGCTCTCTACGAGCAGTACTTC. This translates into CASSVGGLALYEQYF. This chain connects TRBV9 to TRBJ2-7; TRBD2 agrees at 9 bases. The CDR3 is 15 amino acids. The junction had 4 bases not matched to a gene; V was cut back by 0 bases and J by 3 bases. Germline CDR1 reads SGDLS; CDR2 reads YYNGEE.

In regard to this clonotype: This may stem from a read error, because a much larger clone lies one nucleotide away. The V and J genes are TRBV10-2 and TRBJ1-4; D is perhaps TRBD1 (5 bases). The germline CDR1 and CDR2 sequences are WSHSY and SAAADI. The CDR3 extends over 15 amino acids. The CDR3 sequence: CASSEGTATNEKPFF. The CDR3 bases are TGCGCCAGCAGTGAAGGGACGGCAACTAATGAAAAACCGTTTTTT.